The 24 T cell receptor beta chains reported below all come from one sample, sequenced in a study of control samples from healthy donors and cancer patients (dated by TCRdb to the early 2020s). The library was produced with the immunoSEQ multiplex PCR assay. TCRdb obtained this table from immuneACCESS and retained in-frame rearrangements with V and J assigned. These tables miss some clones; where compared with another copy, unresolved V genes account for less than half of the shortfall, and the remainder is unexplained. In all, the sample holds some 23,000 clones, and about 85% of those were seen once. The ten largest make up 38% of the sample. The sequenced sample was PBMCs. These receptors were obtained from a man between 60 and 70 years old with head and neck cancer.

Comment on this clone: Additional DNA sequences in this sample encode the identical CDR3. The CDR3, as DNA: TGTGCCAGCAGCCCCGGGGGGGGGAGTAGGTACAATGAGCAGTTCTTC. Its protein is CASSPGGGSRYNEQFF. The chain recombines TRBV5-6 with TRBJ2-1; TRBD2 matches at 8 bases. The ends lost 4 bases at V and 4 bases at J; junction bases unmatched: 10. The CDR3 has 16 residues. Germline V CDR1 and CDR2: SGHDT, YYEEEE.

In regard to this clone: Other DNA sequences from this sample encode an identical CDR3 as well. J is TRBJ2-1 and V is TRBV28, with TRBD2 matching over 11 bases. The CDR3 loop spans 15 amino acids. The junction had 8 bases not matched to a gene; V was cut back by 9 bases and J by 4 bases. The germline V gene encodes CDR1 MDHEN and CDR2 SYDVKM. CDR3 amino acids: CASSRLAGRYNEQFF. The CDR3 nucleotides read TGTGCCAGTAGTCGACTAGCGGGACGTTACAATGAGCAGTTCTTC.

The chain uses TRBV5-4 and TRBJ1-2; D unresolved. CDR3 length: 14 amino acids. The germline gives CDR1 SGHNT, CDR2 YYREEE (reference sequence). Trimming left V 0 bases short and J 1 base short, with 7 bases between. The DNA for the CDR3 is TGTGCCAGCAGCTTGGGGTCCGGTAACTATGGCTACACCTTC. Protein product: CASSLGSGNYGYTF.

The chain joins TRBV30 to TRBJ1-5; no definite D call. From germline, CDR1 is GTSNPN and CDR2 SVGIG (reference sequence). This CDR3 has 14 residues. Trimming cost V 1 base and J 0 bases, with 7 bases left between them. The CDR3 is CAWSDRYSNQPQHF. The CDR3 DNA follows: TGTGCCTGGAGTGACCGGTATAGCAATCAGCCCCAGCATTTT.

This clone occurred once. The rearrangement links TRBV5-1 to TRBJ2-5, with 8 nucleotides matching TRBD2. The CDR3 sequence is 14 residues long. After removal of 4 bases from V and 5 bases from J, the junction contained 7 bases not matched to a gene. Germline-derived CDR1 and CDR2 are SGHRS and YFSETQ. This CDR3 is CASSPGTSWETQYF. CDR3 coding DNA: TGCGCCAGCAGCCCGGGGACTAGTTGGGAGACCCAGTACTTC. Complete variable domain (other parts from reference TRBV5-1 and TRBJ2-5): KAGVTQTPRYLIKTRGQQVTLSCSPISGHRSVSWYQQTPGQGLQFLFEYFSETQRNKGNFPGRFSGRQFSNSRSEMNVSTLELGDSALYLCASSPGTSWETQYFGPGTRLLVL.

CDR3 sequence: CAWSAGYAGYGYTF. In DNA, the CDR3 is TGTGCCTGGAGCGCCGGCTATGCGGGCTATGGCTACACCTTC. The chain joins TRBV30 to TRBJ1-2, with no clear D. V shed 3 bases and J shed 4 bases, with 15 bases lying between them. Germline CDR1 GTSNPN, CDR2 SVGIG (reference sequence). The CDR3 totals 14 residues.

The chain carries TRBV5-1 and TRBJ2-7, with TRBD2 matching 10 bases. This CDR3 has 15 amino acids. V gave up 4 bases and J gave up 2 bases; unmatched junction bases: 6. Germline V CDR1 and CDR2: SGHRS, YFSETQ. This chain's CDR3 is CASSPLTSGPYEQYF. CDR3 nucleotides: TGCGCCAGCAGCCCCCTGACTAGCGGGCCCTACGAGCAGTACTTC.

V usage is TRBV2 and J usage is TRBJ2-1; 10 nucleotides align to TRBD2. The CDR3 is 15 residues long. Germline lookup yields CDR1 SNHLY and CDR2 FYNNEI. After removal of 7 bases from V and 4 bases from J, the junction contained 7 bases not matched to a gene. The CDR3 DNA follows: TGTGCCAGCATTCTTCTAGCGGGAGCGTACAATGAGCAGTTCTTC. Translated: CASILLAGAYNEQFF.

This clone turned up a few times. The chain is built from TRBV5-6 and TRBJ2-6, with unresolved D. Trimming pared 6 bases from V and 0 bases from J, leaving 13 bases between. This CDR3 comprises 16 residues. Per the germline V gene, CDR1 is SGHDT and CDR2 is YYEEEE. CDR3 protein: CASTDLAGSGANVLTF. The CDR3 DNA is TGTGCCAGCACCGACCTCGCAGGCTCTGGGGCCAACGTCCTGACTTTC.

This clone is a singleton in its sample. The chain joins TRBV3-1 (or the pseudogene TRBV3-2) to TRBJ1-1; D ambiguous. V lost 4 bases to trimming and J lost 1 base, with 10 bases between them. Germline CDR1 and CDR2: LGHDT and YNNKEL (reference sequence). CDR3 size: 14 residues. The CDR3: CASSPHKSNTEAFF. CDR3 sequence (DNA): TGTGCCAGCAGCCCTCACAAGTCGAACACTGAAGCTTTCTTT.

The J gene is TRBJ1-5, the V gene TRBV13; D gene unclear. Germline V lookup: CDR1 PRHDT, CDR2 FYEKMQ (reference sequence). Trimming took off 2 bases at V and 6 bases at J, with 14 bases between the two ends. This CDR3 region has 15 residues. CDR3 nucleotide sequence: TGTGCCAGCAGCTTATCGGCAGACGACGGTCAGCCCCAGCATTTT. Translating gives CASSLSADDGQPQHF.

The CDR3 loop reads CAWSRSDRGINTASGYTF. CDR3 nucleotides: TGTGCCTGGAGTCGGTCCGACAGGGGTATAAACACCGCAAGCGGCTACACCTTC. The chain carries TRBV30 and TRBJ1-2, with TRBD1 identical over 8 bases. This CDR3 has 18 amino acids. CDR1 and CDR2 from the germline V gene are GTSNPN and SVGIG (reference sequence). Trimming removed 2 bases from V and 8 bases from J; junction bases left unmatched: 22.

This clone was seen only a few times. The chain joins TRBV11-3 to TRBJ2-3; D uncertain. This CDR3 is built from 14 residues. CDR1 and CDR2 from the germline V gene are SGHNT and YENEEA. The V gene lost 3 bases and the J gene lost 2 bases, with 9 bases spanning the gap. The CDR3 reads CASSLGGNTDTQYF. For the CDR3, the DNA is TGTGCCAGCAGCTTGGGTGGGAACACAGATACGCAGTATTTT.

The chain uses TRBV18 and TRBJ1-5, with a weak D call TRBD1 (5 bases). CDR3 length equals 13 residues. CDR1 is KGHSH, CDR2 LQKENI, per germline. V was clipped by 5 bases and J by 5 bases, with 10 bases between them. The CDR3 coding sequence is TGTGCCAGCTCAGAAGGGACCGATCAGCCCCAGCATTTT. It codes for CASSEGTDQPQHF.

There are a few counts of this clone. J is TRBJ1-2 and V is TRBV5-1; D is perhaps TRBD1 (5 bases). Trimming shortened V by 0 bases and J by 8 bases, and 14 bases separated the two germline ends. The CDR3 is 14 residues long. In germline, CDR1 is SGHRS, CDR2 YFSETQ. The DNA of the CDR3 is TGCGCCAGCAGCTTGGAGCCAAAGGGGCTCGGCTACACCTTC. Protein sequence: CASSLEPKGLGYTF.

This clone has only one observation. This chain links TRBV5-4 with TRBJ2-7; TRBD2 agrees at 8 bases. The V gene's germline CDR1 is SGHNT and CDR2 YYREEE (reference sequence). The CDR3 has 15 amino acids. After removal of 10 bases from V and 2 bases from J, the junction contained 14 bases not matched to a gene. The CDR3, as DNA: TGTGCCGGTTCCGTAAGCGGGAGCCTTCCCTACGAGCAGTACGTC. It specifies CAGSVSGSLPYEQYV.

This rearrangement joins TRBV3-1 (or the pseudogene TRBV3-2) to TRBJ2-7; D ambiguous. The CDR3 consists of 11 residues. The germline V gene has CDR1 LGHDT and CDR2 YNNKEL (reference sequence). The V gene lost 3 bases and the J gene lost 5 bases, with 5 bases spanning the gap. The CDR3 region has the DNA TGTGCCAGCAGCCACTGGAACGAGCAGTACTTC. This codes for CASSHWNEQYF.

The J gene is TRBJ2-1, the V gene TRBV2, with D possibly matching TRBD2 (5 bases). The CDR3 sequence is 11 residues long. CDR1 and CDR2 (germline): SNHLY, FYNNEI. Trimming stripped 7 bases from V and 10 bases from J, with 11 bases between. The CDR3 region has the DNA TGTGCCAGCACCTTAACGGGAGAGCAGTTCTTC. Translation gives CASTLTGEQFF.

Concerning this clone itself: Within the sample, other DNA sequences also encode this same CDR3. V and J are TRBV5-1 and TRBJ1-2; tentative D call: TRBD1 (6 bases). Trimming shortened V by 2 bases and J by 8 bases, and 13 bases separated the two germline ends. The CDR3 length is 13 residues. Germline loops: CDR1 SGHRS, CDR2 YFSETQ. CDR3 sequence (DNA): TGCGCCAGCAGCTTCTTACAGGGCCTCGGCTACACCTTC. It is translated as CASSFLQGLGYTF. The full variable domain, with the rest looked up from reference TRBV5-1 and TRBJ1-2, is KAGVTQTPRYLIKTRGQQVTLSCSPISGHRSVSWYQQTPGQGLQFLFEYFSETQRNKGNFPGRFSGRQFSNSRSEMNVSTLELGDSALYLCASSFLQGLGYTFGSGTRLTVV.

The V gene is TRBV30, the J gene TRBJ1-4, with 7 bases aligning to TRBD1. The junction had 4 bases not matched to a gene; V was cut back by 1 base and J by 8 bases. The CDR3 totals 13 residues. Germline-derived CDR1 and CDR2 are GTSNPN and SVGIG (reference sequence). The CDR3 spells CAWSDRQGEKLFF. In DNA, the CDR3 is TGTGCCTGGAGTGACCGACAGGGAGAAAAACTGTTTTTT. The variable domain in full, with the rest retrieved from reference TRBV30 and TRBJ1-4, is SQTIHQWPATLVQPVGSPLSLECTVEGTSNPNLYWYRQAAGRGLQLLFYSVGIGQISSEVPQNLSASRPQDRQFILSSKKLLLSDSGFYLCAWSDRQGEKLFFGSGTQLSVL.

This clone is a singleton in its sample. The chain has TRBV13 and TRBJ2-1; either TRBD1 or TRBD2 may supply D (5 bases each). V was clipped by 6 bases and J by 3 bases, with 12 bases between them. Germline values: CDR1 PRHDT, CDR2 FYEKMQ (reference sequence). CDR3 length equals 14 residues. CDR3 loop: CASRRDGHYNEQFF. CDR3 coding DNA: TGTGCCAGCAGGAGGGACGGACACTACAATGAGCAGTTCTTC.

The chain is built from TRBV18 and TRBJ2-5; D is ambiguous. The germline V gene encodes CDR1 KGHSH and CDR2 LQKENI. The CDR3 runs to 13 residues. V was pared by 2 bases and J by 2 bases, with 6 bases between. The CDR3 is CASSPAGQETQYF. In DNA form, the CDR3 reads TGTGCCAGCTCACCAGCAGGACAAGAGACCCAGTACTTC.

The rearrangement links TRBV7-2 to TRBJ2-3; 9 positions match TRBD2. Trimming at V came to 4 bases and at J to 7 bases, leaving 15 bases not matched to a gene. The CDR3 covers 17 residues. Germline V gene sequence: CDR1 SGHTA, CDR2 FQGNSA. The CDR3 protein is CASSSPGGSGRFNTQYF. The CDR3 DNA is TGTGCCAGCAGCTCCCCCGGCGGAAGCGGGAGGTTTAATACGCAGTATTTT.

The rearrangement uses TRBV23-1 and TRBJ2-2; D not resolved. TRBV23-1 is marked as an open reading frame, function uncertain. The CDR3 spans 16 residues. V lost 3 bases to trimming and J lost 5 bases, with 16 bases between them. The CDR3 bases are TGCGCCAGCAGTCAGCGGATAGCTCCTCCAACCGGGGAGCTGTTTTTT. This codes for CASSQRIAPPTGELFF.